Sequencing of this T cell receptor beta chain was carried out in a study of T cell changes during pregnancy in multiple sclerosis. The assay was immunoSEQ multiplex PCR, and TCRdb's table has in-frame clones only and misses some. The sample contains approximately 98,000 clones, about 90% of which appear only once. The starting material was peripheral blood, obtained after pregnancy. The clonotype originates from a female donor in good health, enrolled as a control in a pregnancy study.

As DNA, the CDR3 is TGTGCCAGCAGTGCCTTCCCCGGGACAGGGCCCACAGATACGCAGTATTTT. It is translated as CASSAFPGTGPTDTQYF. This chain links TRBV27 with TRBJ2-3; 9 bases are shared with TRBD1. This CDR3 has 17 residues. V shed 5 bases, J shed 2 bases, and the junction held 11 bases outside the gene matches. The germline CDR1 and CDR2 sequences are MNHEY and SMNVEV (reference sequence).